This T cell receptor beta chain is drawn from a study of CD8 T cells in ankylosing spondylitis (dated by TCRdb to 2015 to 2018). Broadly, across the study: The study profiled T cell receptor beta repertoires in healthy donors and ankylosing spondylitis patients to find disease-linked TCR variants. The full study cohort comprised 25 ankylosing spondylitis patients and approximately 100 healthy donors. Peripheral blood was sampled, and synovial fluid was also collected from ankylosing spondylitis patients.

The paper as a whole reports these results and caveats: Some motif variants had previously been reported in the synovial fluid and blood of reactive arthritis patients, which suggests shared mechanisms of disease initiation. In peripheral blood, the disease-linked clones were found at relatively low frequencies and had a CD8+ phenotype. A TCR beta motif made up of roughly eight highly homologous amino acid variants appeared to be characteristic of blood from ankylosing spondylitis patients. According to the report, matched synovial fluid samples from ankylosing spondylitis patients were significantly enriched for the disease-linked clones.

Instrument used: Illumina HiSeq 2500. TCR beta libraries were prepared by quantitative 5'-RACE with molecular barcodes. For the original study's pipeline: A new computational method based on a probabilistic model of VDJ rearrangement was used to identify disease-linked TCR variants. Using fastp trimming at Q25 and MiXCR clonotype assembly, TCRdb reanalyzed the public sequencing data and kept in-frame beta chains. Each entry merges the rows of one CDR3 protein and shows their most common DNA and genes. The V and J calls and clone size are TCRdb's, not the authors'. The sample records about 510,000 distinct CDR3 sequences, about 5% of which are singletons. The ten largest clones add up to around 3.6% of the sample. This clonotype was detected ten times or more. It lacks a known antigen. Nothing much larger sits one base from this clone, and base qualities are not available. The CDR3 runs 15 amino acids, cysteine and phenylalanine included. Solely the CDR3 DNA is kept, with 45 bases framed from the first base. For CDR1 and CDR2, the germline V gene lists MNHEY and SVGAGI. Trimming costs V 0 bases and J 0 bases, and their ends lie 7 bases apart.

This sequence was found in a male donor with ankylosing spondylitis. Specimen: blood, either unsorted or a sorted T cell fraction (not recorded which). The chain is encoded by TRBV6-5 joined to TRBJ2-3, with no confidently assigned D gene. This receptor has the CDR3 CASSYSVVSTDTQYF. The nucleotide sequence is TGTGCCAGCAGTTACTCCGTAGTTAGCACAGATACGCAGTATTTT.